Listed here are 21 T cell receptor beta chains from one sample, sequenced in a study of shared clonotypes between healthy human individuals. Clones were sequenced by immunoSEQ multiplex PCR, and TCRdb holds only the in-frame ones, with some missing. The sample records hundreds of thousands of clones, approximately 73% being singletons. Sequencing used memory CD4+ T cells sorted from blood. Subset specified: CD45RA-negative fraction. Receptors were obtained from a woman in her twenties or thirties in good health.

The chain is built from TRBV6-4 and TRBJ1-3; no clear D gene. Between the trimmed V and J ends, which lost 0 bases and 4 bases, there was a span of 16 bases. There are 17 residues in the CDR3. From germline, CDR1 is MRHNA and CDR2 SNTAGT. CDR3 nucleotide sequence: TGTGCCAGCAGTGACTCGAAGGTTCCACACCAGGGAAACACCATATATTTT. This sequence encodes CASSDSKVPHQGNTIYF.

The V and J genes are TRBV29-1 and TRBJ1-2; D uncertain. Per germline, CDR1 SQVTM and CDR2 ANQGSEA. CDR3 size: 13 residues. V was trimmed by 0 bases and J by 6 bases, leaving 11 bases between them. CDR3 amino acids: CSVEETLSHGYTF. DNA of the CDR3: TGCAGCGTTGAAGAAACCCTATCCCATGGCTACACCTTC.

V and J are TRBV19 and TRBJ1-2, with a weak D call TRBD1 (5 bases). The CDR3 length is 12 residues. V lost 2 bases and J 8 bases, leaving 9 bases between the germline ends. Germline V gives CDR1 LNHDA, CDR2 SQIVND (reference sequence). As DNA, the CDR3 is TGTGCCAGTAGTATACCAGGGAGCGGCTACACCTTC. Translation gives CASSIPGSGYTF. The entire variable domain, with the rest obtained from reference TRBV19 and TRBJ1-2, is as follows: DGGITQSPKYLFRKEGQNVTLSCEQNLNHDAMYWYRQDPGQGLRLIYYSQIVNDFQKGDIAEGYSVSREKKESFPLTVTSAQKNPTAFYLCASSIPGSGYTFGSGTRLTVV.

This chain uses TRBV29-1 with TRBJ2-3; D is possibly TRBD2 (5 bases). Trimming took off 4 bases at V and 4 bases at J, with 9 bases between the two ends. Germline CDR1 is SQVTM and CDR2 is ANQGSEA. This CDR3 has 12 amino acids. Here the CDR3 reads CSVAVGADTQYF. Written as DNA, the CDR3 is TGCAGCGTTGCAGTCGGGGCAGATACGCAGTATTTT.

The gene calls are TRBV6-5 and TRBJ2-1; TRBD2 matches 10 bases. With 5 bases clipped from V and 5 bases from J, the junction kept 6 bases outside the gene matches. Germline V CDR1 and CDR2: MNHEY, SVGAGI. The CDR3 has 15 residues. DNA for the CDR3: TGTGCCAGCAGTCCCCGTACTAGCGGGGACAATGAGCAGTTCTTC. This encodes CASSPRTSGDNEQFF.

This sequence joins TRBV15 and TRBJ1-1; the D is unclear. The V and J ends lost 0 bases and 0 bases respectively, with 5 bases between them. This CDR3 spans 14 amino acids. Germline loops: CDR1 LNHNV, CDR2 YYDKDF (reference sequence). CDR3 amino acids: CATSRDLMNTEAFF. The CDR3 coding sequence is TGTGCCACCAGCAGAGATCTGATGAACACTGAAGCTTTCTTT.

This clone was seen once. The chain couples TRBV6-1 to TRBJ1-5; unclear D gene. This CDR3 is 12 amino acids long. V was cut by 6 bases and J by 7 bases, with 10 bases left in between. Germline CDR1 MNHNS, CDR2 SASEGT. The CDR3 sequence is CASRDLGQPQHF. DNA for the CDR3: TGTGCCAGCAGGGACCTAGGGCAGCCCCAGCATTTT.

Of note for this clone: A much larger clone lies one base from this, so it may be a read error. This specimen includes other DNA sequences encoding the same CDR3. The chain has TRBV14 and TRBJ2-5; 11 positions match TRBD2. The germline CDR1 and CDR2 sequences are SGHDN and FVKESK. The CDR3 sequence is 18 residues long. Losses at the gene ends were 1 base for V and 2 bases for J; bases not matched to a gene: 9. The CDR3 sequence: CASSQGSGTSGQQETQYF. DNA of the CDR3: TGTGCCAGCAGCCAAGGGTCTGGGACTAGCGGCCAGCAAGAGACCCAGTACTTC.

The rearrangement links TRBV27 to TRBJ2-7, with 8 positions matching TRBD2. After removal of 2 bases from V and 0 bases from J, the junction contained 9 bases not matched to a gene. Germline values: CDR1 MNHEY, CDR2 SMNVEV (reference sequence). The CDR3 totals 17 residues. The chain's CDR3 is CASSLRPSGYGSYEQYF. CDR3 in DNA: TGTGCCAGCAGTTTACGGCCTAGCGGGTACGGCTCCTACGAGCAGTACTTC.

This clone turned up a few times. The same CDR3 is also encoded by other DNA sequences in this sample. J is TRBJ2-5 and V is TRBV18; D call uncertain. The CDR3 contains 12 residues. V gave up 3 bases and J gave up 5 bases, with 7 bases separating them. Germline loops: CDR1 KGHSH, CDR2 LQKENI. The CDR3: CASSPSGETQYF. The CDR3 DNA is TGTGCCAGCTCACCTTCCGGGGAGACCCAGTACTTC.

V usage is TRBV6-5 and J usage is TRBJ1-1, with TRBD1 matching 8 bases. This CDR3 region has 13 residues. Germline CDR1 is MNHEY and CDR2 is SVGAGI. V lost 6 bases, J lost 5 bases, and 5 bases stayed unmatched. CDR3 in DNA: TGTGCCAGCAGCCCGGACAGGGCAACTGAAGCTTTCTTT. This codes for CASSPDRATEAFF.

The chain is built from TRBV27 and TRBJ1-4, with 10 positions matching TRBD1. Germline CDR1 is MNHEY and CDR2 is SMNVEV (reference sequence). The CDR3 length is 13 residues. The V and J ends lost 6 bases and 8 bases, in that order; junction bases with no gene match: 3. In DNA form, the CDR3 reads TGTGCCAGCAGAGGACAGGGGGTGGAAAAACTGTTTTTT. As protein: CASRGQGVEKLFF.

The rearrangement links TRBV7-2 to TRBJ2-5; 10 bases agree with TRBD2. The length of the CDR3 is 19 residues. Germline V gene lookup returns CDR1 SGHTA and CDR2 FQGNSA. V was clipped by 2 bases and J by 1 base; unmatched bases: 13. CDR3 nucleotides: TGTGCCAGCAGCTTAATGTCGGCTAGCGGGAGTGGACTCCAAGAGACCCAGTACTTC. Translation: CASSLMSASGSGLQETQYF.

V and J are TRBV25-1 and TRBJ2-1; the match to TRBD2 covers 9 bases. Germline CDR1 and CDR2: MGHDK and SYGVNS. The length of the CDR3 is 14 residues. Trimming at V came to 10 bases and at J to 0 bases, leaving 4 bases not matched to a gene. CDR3: CATTSGSSYNEQFF. DNA for the CDR3: TGTGCCACGACTAGCGGTAGCTCCTACAATGAGCAGTTCTTC.

CDR3 residues: CASSGFISANYGYTF. The CDR3, as DNA: TGTGCCAGCAGCGGGTTTATATCGGCAAACTATGGCTACACCTTC. The chain links TRBV5-5 to TRBJ1-2; D gene ambiguous. Germline V gene lookup returns CDR1 SGHKS and CDR2 YYEKEE (reference sequence). V was pared by 4 bases and J by 2 bases, with 15 bases between. CDR3 length: 15 residues.

J is TRBJ1-3 and V is TRBV28; D possibly corresponds to TRBD1 (5 bases). The CDR3 consists of 16 residues. V lost 3 bases and J lost 4, with 16 bases in between. In germline, CDR1 is MDHEN, CDR2 SYDVKM. The CDR3 protein is CASSLVTRSGGNTIYF. As DNA, the CDR3 is TGTGCCAGCAGTTTGGTAACTCGGTCAGGGGGAAACACCATATATTTT.

V gene TRBV27 combines with J gene TRBJ2-5; no clear D. Trimming took 5 bases from V and 5 from J, leaving 12 bases between them. In germline, CDR1 is MNHEY, CDR2 SMNVEV (reference sequence). This CDR3 contains 13 residues. CDR3 coding DNA: TGTGCCAGCAGTCCACGTCCCACGGAGACCCAGTACTTC. It codes for CASSPRPTETQYF.

The gene calls are TRBV11-2 and TRBJ2-1; TRBD1 matches 10 bases. This CDR3 has 15 residues. V shed 1 base, J shed 7 bases, and the junction held 4 bases outside the gene matches. Germline CDR1 reads SGHAT; CDR2 reads FQNNGV. In DNA, the CDR3 is TGTGCCAGCAGCTTAGGACAGGGGGCTAGGAATGAGCAGTTCTTC. Its protein product is CASSLGQGARNEQFF.

The genes are TRBV7-8 and TRBJ2-2; weak D call: TRBD1 (6 bases). Between the trimmed V and J ends, which lost 3 bases and 5 bases, there was a span of 16 bases. CDR3 size: 16 residues. CDR1 SGHVS and CDR2 FQNEAQ come from the germline V gene. CDR3 DNA: TGTGCCAGCAGCTTTCAAACTACAGGGTATACCGGGGAGCTGTTTTTT. Translating it yields CASSFQTTGYTGELFF.

This chain links TRBV7-8 with TRBJ1-5; D is unresolved. The CDR3 length is 16 residues. Germline V gives CDR1 SGHVS, CDR2 FQNEAQ. With 3 bases removed from V and 2 bases from J, the gap between germline ends came to 14 bases. The CDR3 coding sequence is TGTGCCAGCAGCTTGACTGGGCTATCGGGCAATCAGCCCCAGCATTTT. Its protein is CASSLTGLSGNQPQHF.

The chain combines TRBV11-1 with TRBJ2-1; the D gene is possibly TRBD2 (6 bases). The CDR3 is 16 amino acids. V was pared by 1 base and J by 6 bases, with 16 bases between. CDR1 is SGHAT, CDR2 FQDESV, per germline (reference sequence). The CDR3 loop reads CASSLVSGWGSNEQFF. As DNA, the CDR3 is TGTGCCAGCAGCTTAGTTAGCGGATGGGGCTCCAATGAGCAGTTCTTC.